This is a list of T cell receptor beta chains from one sample in a study of blood T cells in healthy people across ages. TCRdb used MiXCR to reprocess the 5' RACE reads, holding one entry per CDR3 protein. The repertoire holds approximately 1,000,000 distinct CDR3 sequences, with 40% to 45% as singletons. Sequencing was done on a sample of blood. The origin of the receptors is an older woman in good health. CDR3s include the opening cysteine and the closing phenylalanine or tryptophan. The D gene is left open where the match is weak. Rows give clone size only sometimes, using once, few, many, or a class for an expanded clone.

v_gene	d_gene	abundance	j_gene	CDR3nt	CDR3aa
TRBV4-2	TRBD1	-	TRBJ1-6	TGTGCCAGCAGCCAATTCTCGGGACAGGGGGATTCACCCCTCCACTTT	CASSQFSGQGDSPLHF
TRBV3-1	-	-	TRBJ2-1	TGTGCCAGCAGCCTTAGCGCGGGATTGAAGTACAATGAGCAGTTCTTC	CASSLSAGLKYNEQFF
TRBV6-6	-	-	TRBJ1-4	TGTGCCAGCGGGTTAGCAGGTGGGGAAAAACTGTTTTTT	CASGLAGGEKLFF
TRBV28	TRBD1	-	TRBJ2-1	TGTGCCAGCAGTTTATTCACAGGGGGCGGGCAGTTCTTC	CASSLFTGGGQFF
TRBV5-7	TRBD2	-	TRBJ2-3	TGTGCCAGCAGACCAGGACTAGCGCCAGGGGATACGCAGTATTTT	CASRPGLAPGDTQYF
TRBV11-2	TRBD1	-	TRBJ2-5	TGTGCCAGCAGGGATCTATTCAAGCGTAGGACAGGGGAAGAGACCCAGTACTTC	CASRDLFKRRTGEETQYF
TRBV2	TRBD2	once	TRBJ2-7	TGTGCCAGCAGCTATGCCGGGACTAGCGCATACGAGCAGTACTTC	CASSYAGTSAYEQYF
TRBV20-1	TRBD2	-	TRBJ2-5	TGCAGTGCTACGGGACTAGCGGGAGCCGTTCAAGAGACCCAGTGCTTC	CSATGLAGAVQETQCF
TRBV6-5	TRBD1	-	TRBJ2-5	TGTGCCACCTTAGGGGACAGGGAAGAGACCCAGTACTTC	CATLGDREETQYF
TRBV5-1	-	few	TRBJ2-1	TGCGCCAGCAGGATGGGAGCCAGTTACAATGAGCAGTTCTTC	CASRMGASYNEQFF
TRBV27	-	-	TRBJ1-1	TGTGCCGGCAGCCACCTGCCAACCGGATCAAAAGAGGCTTTCTTT	CAGSHLPTGSKEAFF
TRBV9	-	few	TRBJ2-7	TGTGCCAGCAGCGTCGGGTCCGACAGTTCCTACGAGCAGTACTTC	CASSVGSDSSYEQYF
TRBV11-2	-	few	TRBJ2-5	TGTGCCAGCAGCTTAGTGGGGACACCGGCCCAAGAGACCCAGTACTTC	CASSLVGTPAQETQYF
TRBV6-5	TRBD2	-	TRBJ2-7	TGTGCCAGCAGTTACTCGCGGGGGAAGGGGTACGAGCAGTACTTC	CASSYSRGKGYEQYF
TRBV30	TRBD1	-	TRBJ2-7	TGTGCCTGGAAGGACAGGGGGGCCTACGAGCAGTACTTC	CAWKDRGAYEQYF
TRBV7-2	TRBD2	-	TRBJ2-7	TGTGCCAGCAGCTTACGTAGCGGGGCTGCCTACGAGCAGTACTTC	CASSLRSGAAYEQYF
TRBV9	-	-	TRBJ2-3	TGTGCCAGCAGCGACGACAGCCCGGATACGCAGTATTTT	CASSDDSPDTQYF
TRBV7-2	-	-	TRBJ2-3	TGTGCCAGCAGCCCTGCGGGACACAACACAGATACGCAGTATTTT	CASSPAGHNTDTQYF